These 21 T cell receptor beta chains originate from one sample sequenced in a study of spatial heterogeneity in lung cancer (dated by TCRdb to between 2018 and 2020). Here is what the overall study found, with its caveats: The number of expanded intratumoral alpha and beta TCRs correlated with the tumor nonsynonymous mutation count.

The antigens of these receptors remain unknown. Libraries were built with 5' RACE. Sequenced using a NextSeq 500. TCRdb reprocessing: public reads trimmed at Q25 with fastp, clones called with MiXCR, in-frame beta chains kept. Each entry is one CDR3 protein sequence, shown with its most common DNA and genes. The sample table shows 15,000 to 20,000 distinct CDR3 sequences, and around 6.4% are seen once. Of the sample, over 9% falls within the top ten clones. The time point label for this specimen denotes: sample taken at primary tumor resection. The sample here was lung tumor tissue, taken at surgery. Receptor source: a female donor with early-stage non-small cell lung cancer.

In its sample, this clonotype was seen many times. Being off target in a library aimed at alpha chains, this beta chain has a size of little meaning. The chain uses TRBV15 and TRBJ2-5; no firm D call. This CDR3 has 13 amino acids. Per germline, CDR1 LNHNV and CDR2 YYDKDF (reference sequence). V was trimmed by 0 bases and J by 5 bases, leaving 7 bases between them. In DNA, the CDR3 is TGTGCCACCAGCAGAGATCTCGGGGAGACCCAGTACTTC. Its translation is CATSRDLGETQYF.

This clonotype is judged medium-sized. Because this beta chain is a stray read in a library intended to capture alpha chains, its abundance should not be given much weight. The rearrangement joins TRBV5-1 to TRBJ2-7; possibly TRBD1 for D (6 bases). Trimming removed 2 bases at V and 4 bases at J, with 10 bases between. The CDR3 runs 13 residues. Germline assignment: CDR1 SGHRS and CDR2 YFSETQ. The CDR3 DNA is TGCGCCAGCAGCTTCGGCAGGGGATACGAGCAGTACTTC. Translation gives CASSFGRGYEQYF.

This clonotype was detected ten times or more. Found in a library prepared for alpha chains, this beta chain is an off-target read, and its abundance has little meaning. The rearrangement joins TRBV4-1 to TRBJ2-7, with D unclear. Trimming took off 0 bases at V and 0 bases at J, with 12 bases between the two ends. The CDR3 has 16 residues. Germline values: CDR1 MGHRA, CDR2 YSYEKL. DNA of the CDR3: TGCGCCAGCAGCCAAGATGCAGCGCGTAGCTCCTACGAGCAGTACTTC. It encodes CASSQDAARSSYEQYF.

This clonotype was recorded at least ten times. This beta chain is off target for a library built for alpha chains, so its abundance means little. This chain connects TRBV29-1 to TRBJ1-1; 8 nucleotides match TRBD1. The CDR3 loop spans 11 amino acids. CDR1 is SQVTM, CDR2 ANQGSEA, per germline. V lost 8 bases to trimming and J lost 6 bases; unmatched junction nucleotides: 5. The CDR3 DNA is TGCAGCCCATCGGACAGGGCTGAAGCTTTCTTT. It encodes CSPSDRAEAFF. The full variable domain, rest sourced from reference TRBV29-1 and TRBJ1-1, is SAVISQKPSRDICQRGTSLTIQCQVDSQVTMMFWYRQQPGQSLTLIATANQGSEATYESGFVIDKFPISRPNLTFSTLTVSNMSPEDSSIYLCSPSDRAEAFFGQGTRLTVV.

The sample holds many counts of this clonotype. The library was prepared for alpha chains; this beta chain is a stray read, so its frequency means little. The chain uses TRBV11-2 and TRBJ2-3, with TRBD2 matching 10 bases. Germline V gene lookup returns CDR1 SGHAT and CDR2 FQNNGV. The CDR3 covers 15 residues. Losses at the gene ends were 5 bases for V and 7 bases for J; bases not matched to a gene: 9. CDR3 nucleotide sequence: TGTGCCAGCAGCGGCCGGGCTAGCGGGAGAAATACGCAGTATTTT. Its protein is CASSGRASGRNTQYF.

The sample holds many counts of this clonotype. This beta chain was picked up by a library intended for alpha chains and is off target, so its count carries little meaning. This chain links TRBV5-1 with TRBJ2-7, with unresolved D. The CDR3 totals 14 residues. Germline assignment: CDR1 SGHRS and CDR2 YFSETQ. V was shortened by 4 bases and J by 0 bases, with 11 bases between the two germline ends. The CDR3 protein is CASSTMTSSYEQYF. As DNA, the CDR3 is TGCGCCAGCAGCACAATGACAAGCTCCTACGAGCAGTACTTC.

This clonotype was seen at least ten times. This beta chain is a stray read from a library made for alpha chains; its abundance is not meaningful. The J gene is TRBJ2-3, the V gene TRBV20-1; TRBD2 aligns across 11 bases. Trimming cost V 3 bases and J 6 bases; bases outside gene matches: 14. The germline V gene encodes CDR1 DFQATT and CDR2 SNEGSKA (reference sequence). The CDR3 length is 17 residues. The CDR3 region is CSARRGLSGRAGDTQYF. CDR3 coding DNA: TGCAGTGCTAGGCGTGGCCTTAGCGGGAGGGCCGGCGATACGCAGTATTTT.

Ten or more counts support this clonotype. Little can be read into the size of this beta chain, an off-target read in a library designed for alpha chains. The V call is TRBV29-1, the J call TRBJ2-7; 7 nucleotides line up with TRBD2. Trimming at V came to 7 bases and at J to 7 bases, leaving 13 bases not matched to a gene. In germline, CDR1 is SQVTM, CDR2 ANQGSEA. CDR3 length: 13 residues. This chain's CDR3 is CSGSKGQGGEQYF. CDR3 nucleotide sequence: TGCAGCGGGTCCAAGGGGCAGGGAGGGGAGCAGTACTTC.

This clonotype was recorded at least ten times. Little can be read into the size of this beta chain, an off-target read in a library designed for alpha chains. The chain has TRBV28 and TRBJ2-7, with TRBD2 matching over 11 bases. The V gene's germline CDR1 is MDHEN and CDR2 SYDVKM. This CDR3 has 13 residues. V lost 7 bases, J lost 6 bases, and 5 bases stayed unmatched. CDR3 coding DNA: TGTGCCAGCACCCCCGGGACTAGCGGCGAGCAGTACTTC. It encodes CASTPGTSGEQYF.

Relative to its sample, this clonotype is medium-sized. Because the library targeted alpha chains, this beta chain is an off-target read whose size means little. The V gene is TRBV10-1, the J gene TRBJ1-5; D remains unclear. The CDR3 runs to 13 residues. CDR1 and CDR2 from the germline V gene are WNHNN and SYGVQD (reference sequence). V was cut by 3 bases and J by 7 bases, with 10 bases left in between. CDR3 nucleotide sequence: TGCGCCAGCAGTGAAGGAGTTACACAGCCCCAGCATTTT. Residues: CASSEGVTQPQHF.

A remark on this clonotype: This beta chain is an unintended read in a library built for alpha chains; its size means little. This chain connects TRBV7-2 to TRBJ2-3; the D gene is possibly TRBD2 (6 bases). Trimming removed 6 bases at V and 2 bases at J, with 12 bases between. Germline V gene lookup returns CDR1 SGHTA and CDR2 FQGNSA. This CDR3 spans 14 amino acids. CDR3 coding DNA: TGTGCCAGCAGAGGAGGGGTTCCCACAGATACGCAGTATTTT. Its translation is CASRGGVPTDTQYF.

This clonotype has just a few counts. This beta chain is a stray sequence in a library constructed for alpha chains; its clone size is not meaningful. CDR3 protein: CASSLAKNQPQHF. CDR3 nucleotides: TGTGCCAGCAGCTTAGCGAAGAATCAGCCCCAGCATTTT. The chain is built from TRBV7-8 and TRBJ1-5; D not resolved. Trimming stripped 0 bases from V and 4 bases from J, with 4 bases between. The CDR3 sequence is 13 residues long. The germline CDR1 and CDR2 sequences are SGHVS and FQNEAQ.

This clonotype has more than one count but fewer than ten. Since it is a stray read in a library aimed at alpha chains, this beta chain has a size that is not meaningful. CDR3: CASSWRTAGSANTIYF. CDR3 DNA: TGCGCCAGCAGCTGGAGGACGGCCGGTTCGGCAAACACCATATATTTT. This chain links TRBV5-1 with TRBJ1-3; D is uncertain. V lost 3 bases, J lost 6 bases, and 19 bases lay in between. The CDR3 is 16 residues long. Germline V CDR1 and CDR2: SGHRS, YFSETQ.

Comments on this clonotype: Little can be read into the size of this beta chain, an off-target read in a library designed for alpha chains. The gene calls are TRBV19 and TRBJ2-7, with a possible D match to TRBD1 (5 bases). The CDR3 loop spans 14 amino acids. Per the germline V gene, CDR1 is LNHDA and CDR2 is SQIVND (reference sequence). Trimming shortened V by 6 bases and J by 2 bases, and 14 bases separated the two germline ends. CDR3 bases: TGTGCCAGTAGCCGCCAGGGCACAACCTACGAGCAGTACTTC. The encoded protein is CASSRQGTTYEQYF.

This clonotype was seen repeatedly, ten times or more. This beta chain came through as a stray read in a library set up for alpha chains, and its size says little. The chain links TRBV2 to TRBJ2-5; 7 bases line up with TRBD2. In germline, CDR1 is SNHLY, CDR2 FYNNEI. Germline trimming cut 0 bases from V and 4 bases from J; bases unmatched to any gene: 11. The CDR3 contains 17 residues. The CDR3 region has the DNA TGTGCCAGCAGTGAAGCGCTTCTGGCGGGAGAACGAGAGACCCAGTACTTC. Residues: CASSEALLAGERETQYF.

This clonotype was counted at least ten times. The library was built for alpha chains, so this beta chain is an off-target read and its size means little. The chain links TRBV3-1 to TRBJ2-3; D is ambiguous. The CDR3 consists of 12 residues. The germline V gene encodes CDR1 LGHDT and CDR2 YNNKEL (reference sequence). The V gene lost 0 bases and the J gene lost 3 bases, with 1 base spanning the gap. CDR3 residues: CASSQETDTQYF. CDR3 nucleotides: TGTGCCAGCAGCCAAGAAACAGATACGCAGTATTTT.

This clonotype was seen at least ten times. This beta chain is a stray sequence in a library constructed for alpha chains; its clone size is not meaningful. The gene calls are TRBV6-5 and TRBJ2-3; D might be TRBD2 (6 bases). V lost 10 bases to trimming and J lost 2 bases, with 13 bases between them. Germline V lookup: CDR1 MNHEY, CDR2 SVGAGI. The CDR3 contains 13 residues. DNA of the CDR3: TGTGCCACCCAGCGGGTCAACACAGATACGCAGTATTTT. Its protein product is CATQRVNTDTQYF.

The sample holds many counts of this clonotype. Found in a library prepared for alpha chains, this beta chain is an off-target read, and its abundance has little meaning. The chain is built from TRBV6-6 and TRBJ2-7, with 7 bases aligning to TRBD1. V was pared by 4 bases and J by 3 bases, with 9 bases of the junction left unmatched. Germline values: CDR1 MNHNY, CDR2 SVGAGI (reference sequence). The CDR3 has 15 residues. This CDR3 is CASSFRQGVIYEQYF. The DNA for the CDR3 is TGTGCCAGCAGTTTCCGACAGGGCGTGATCTACGAGCAGTACTTC.

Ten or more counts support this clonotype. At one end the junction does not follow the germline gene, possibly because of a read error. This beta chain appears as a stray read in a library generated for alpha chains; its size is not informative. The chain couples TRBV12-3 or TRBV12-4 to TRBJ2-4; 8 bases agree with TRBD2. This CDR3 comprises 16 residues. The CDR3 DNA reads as TGTGCCAGCAGGTTAGCGGGACTTAAAGCCAAAAACATTCAGTACTTC. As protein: CASRLAGLKAKNIQYF.

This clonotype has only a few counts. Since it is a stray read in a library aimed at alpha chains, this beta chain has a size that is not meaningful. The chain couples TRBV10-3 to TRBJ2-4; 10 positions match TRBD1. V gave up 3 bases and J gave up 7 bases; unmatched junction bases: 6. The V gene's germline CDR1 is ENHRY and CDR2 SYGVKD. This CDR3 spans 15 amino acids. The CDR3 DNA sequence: TGTGCCATCAGTGACCCGACAGGGGGCGTGAACATTCAGTACTTC. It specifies CAISDPTGGVNIQYF.

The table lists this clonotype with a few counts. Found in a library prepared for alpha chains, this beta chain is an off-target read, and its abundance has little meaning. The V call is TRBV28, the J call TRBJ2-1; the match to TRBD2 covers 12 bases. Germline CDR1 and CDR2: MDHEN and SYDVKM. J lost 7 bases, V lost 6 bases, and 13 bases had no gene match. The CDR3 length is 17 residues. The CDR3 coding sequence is TGTGCCAGCAGCCCCACCCCGGGACTAGCGGGCCCAAATGAGCAGTTCTTC. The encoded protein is CASSPTPGLAGPNEQFF.